This entry describes one T cell receptor (beta chain). The antigen is not known. TCRdb's copy holds only in-frame clones and misses some; the assay was immunoSEQ multiplex PCR. Of 65,000 to 85,000 clones listed, approximately 90% are singletons. This CDR3 is built from 13 residues. The germline CDR1 and CDR2 sequences are SNHLY and FYNNEI. V was clipped by 10 bases and J by 4 bases, with 17 bases between them. The sample is drawn from a study of OX40 agonist ivuxolimab in advanced cancers. Study background: Enrollees could have had prior anti-PD-1, anti-PD-L1 or anti-CTLA-4 therapy, which around 43% had received.

Systemic immunosuppression or a history of autoimmune disease excluded patients. Study-wide findings and caveats: The average count of expanded clones was higher among CD8+ T cells than among CD4+. The authors also found low normalized T-cell clonal expansion in some nonresponders.

Source: CD4+ or CD8+ T cells sorted from blood, taken in a trial of the OX40 agonist ivuxolimab. This sequence originates from an adult with an advanced solid tumor such as melanoma, head and neck, liver or kidney cancer. The chain joins TRBV2 to TRBJ2-7; D tentatively fits TRBD1 or TRBD2 (5 bases each). The CDR3 sequence: CATKRDAQYEQYF. In nucleotides, the CDR3 is TGTGCCACCAAAAGGGACGCGCAGTACGAGCAGTACTTC.